These T cell receptor beta chains were read from a single sample in a study of cytomegalovirus exposure and HLA in healthy donors. Sequencing used immunoSEQ multiplex PCR; TCRdb keeps in-frame clones, though not all of them. The sample records some 150,000 clones, under 10% being singletons. Specimen: PBMCs. These receptors all stem from a woman in her thirties or forties in good health and CMV-seropositive. Each CDR3 is given with its conserved first and last residue. Fields, in order: CDR3 length, clone size, D gene, V gene, J gene, CDR3 protein, CDR3 DNA. A D gene is named only where the DNA matches it firmly. Only part of the rows carry a size: once, few, many, or a class if the clone is expanded.

>15|few|TRBD1|TRBV5-1|TRBJ1-6
CASSPGQGYNSPLHF
TGCGCCAGCAGCCCGGGACAGGGCTATAATTCACCCCTCCACTTT
>15|.|TRBD1|TRBV5-1|TRBJ2-5
CASSPGTGYEETQYF
TGCGCCAGCAGCCCGGGGACAGGCTACGAAGAGACCCAGTACTTC
>16|few|TRBD1|TRBV5-1|TRBJ1-2
CASSLGLDRVNYGYTF
TGCGCCAGCAGCTTGGGACTTGACAGGGTTAACTATGGCTACACCTTC
>14|.|.|TRBV7-2|TRBJ2-3
CASSLVGATDTQYF
TGTGCCAGCAGCTTAGTAGGGGCCACAGATACGCAGTATTTT
>14|.|TRBD1|TRBV5-1|TRBJ1-1
CASSLTGGGTEAFF
TGCGCCAGCAGCTTGACAGGGGGAGGCACTGAAGCTTTCTTT
>13|few|.|TRBV10-3|TRBJ1-6
CAIAGAGDSPLHF
TGTGCCATCGCGGGGGCGGGGGATTCACCCCTCCACTTT
>16|.|.|TRBV6-6|TRBJ1-1
CASSSRWGLRDTEAFF
TGTGCCAGCAGTTCAAGGTGGGGGCTTAGGGACACTGAAGCTTTCTTT
>17|.|TRBD1|TRBV9|TRBJ1-2
CASSQNPGQGSFYGYTF
TGTGCCAGCAGCCAAAATCCGGGACAGGGATCCTTTTATGGCTACACCTTC
>18|.|TRBD2|TRBV18|TRBJ2-1
CASSRGTPFNDGANEQFF
TGTGCCAGCTCGCGGGGGACTCCGTTCAACGACGGGGCGAATGAGCAGTTCTTC
>14|few|TRBD1|TRBV29-1|TRBJ1-1
CSVEKGAGNTEAFF
TGCAGCGTTGAAAAGGGGGCGGGGAACACTGAAGCTTTCTTT
>15|.|TRBD1|TRBV6-5|TRBJ1-1
CASSPPGQGAGGAFF
TGTGCCAGCAGCCCACCGGGACAGGGGGCAGGTGGCGCTTTCTTT
>13|few|.|TRBV5-1|TRBJ2-5
CASSLPTEETQYF
TGCGCCAGCAGCTTACCGACAGAAGAGACCCAGTACTTC
>19|.|.|TRBV21-1|TRBJ2-7
CASSKVQGGQRIISYEQYF
TGTGCCAGCAGCAAAGTCCAAGGGGGTCAGCGGATAATCTCCTACGAGCAGTACTTC
>15|.|TRBD2|TRBV7-6|TRBJ2-3
CASSLLAGGPDTQYF
TGTGCCAGCAGCTTACTAGCGGGGGGCCCAGATACGCAGTATTTT
>15|few|.|TRBV6-1|TRBJ1-2
CASSEESGSFVGYTF
TGTGCCAGCAGTGAGGAGTCAGGGTCATTCGTTGGCTACACCTTC
>14|.|.|TRBV6-1|TRBJ1-1
CASSEAGQNTEAFF
TGTGCCAGCAGTGAAGCGGGACAGAACACTGAAGCTTTCTTT
>16|few|TRBD1|TRBV29-1|TRBJ2-5
CSVVVTGGKTGETQYF
TGCAGCGTTGTAGTCACAGGGGGCAAAACAGGGGAGACCCAGTACTTC
>11|few|.|TRBV29-1|TRBJ1-1
CSAAGNTEAFF
TGCAGCGCCGCAGGGAACACTGAAGCTTTCTTT
>14|few|.|TRBV2|TRBJ1-3
CASSVETGGNTIYF
TGTGCCAGCAGTGTTGAGACAGGAGGAAACACCATATATTTT
>15|few|TRBD1|TRBV9|TRBJ2-7
CASSAAGQGEYEQYF
TGTGCCAGCAGCGCCGCGGGACAGGGGGAATACGAGCAGTACTTC
>18|.|TRBD2|TRBV7-7|TRBJ2-5
CASSPLGASGGLGETQYF
TGTGCCAGCAGCCCACTAGGGGCTAGCGGGGGACTTGGGGAGACCCAGTACTTC
>13|few|.|TRBV6-6|TRBJ1-2
CASSSEGGGLYTF
TGTGCCAGCAGCTCTGAGGGAGGTGGCCTCTACACCTTC
>15|.|.|TRBV19|TRBJ1-2
CASSISRTEWYGYTF
TGTGCCAGTAGTATATCCCGGACAGAGTGGTATGGCTACACCTTC
>14|.|TRBD2|TRBV6-5|TRBJ2-1
CASSYSGGAGEQFF
TGTGCCAGCAGTTATAGCGGGGGGGCCGGTGAGCAGTTCTTC
>11|few|.|TRBV19|TRBJ1-1
CASSKGMQAFF
TGTGCCAGTAGTAAGGGGATGCAAGCTTTCTTT